A single sample is the source of the 10 T cell receptor beta chains below, sequenced in a study of somatic mutations in cytotoxic T cells in rheumatoid arthritis. Sequencing was performed with immunoSEQ multiplex PCR; in TCRdb, only in-frame clones are kept and a portion is missing. The sample holds some 23,000 clones, approximately 80% seen once. The sample consisted of CD8+ T cells sorted from blood. The origin of the receptors is an adult with rheumatoid arthritis.

J is TRBJ2-7 and V is TRBV5-4, with 8 bases matching TRBD1. Trimming cost V 4 bases and J 4 bases; bases outside gene matches: 10. The CDR3 is made up of 15 amino acids. The germline CDR1 and CDR2 sequences are SGHNT and YYREEE (reference sequence). Written as DNA, the CDR3 is TGTGCCAGCAGCGCACAGGGGGAGGTACGGTACGAGCAGTACTTC. Amino acid sequence: CASSAQGEVRYEQYF.

This clone turned up a few times. The chain links TRBV4-1 to TRBJ1-1, with D perhaps TRBD1 (5 bases). The CDR3 has 13 residues. The V end was cut by 4 bases, the J end by 3 bases, with 9 bases between. CDR1 is MGHRA and CDR2 is YSYEKL in the germline V gene. DNA for the CDR3: TGCGCCAGCAGCCCGGACATGTACACTGAAGCTTTCTTT. It encodes CASSPDMYTEAFF.

The V gene is TRBV20-1, the J gene TRBJ2-4; D gene unclear. V was trimmed by 6 bases and J by 13 bases, leaving 13 bases between them. CDR3 length equals 10 residues. Looked up from germline, CDR1 is DFQATT and CDR2 is SNEGSKA (reference sequence). CDR3 residues: CSAGRPDQYF. The CDR3 DNA sequence: TGCAGTGCCGGCCGTCCAGACCAGTACTTC.

The genes are TRBV4-1 and TRBJ2-5, with D perhaps TRBD2 (5 bases). The CDR3 spans 14 residues. Deletions cut 4 bases from V and 5 bases from J, with 14 bases between. CDR1 is MGHRA and CDR2 is YSYEKL in the germline V gene. CDR3 amino acids: CASSPSQAGETQYF. For the CDR3, the DNA is TGCGCCAGCAGCCCCAGTCAGGCGGGTGAGACCCAGTACTTC.

V usage is TRBV9 and J usage is TRBJ2-1; D remains unclear. The CDR3 is 17 amino acids. The germline V gene has CDR1 SGDLS and CDR2 YYNGEE. Trimming took 0 bases from V and 2 from J, leaving 15 bases between them. CDR3 DNA sequence: TGTGCCAGCAGCGTAGCGGTGACCCCTACCCCCTACAATGAGCAGTTCTTC. Its protein product is CASSVAVTPTPYNEQFF.

The chain combines TRBV15 with TRBJ1-4, with D perhaps matching TRBD1 (5 bases). CDR3 size: 15 residues. V was trimmed by 0 bases and J by 8 bases, leaving 13 bases between them. CDR1 and CDR2 from the germline V gene are LNHNV and YYDKDF (reference sequence). CDR3 in DNA: TGTGCCACCAGCAGAGATCTTGACTCAGGGGAAAAACTGTTTTTT. It encodes CATSRDLDSGEKLFF.

V gene TRBV6-5 combines with J gene TRBJ2-1, with 11 bases aligning to TRBD1. This CDR3 has 15 residues. The trim removed 5 bases at V and 6 bases at J, leaving 6 bases unmatched. Germline V CDR1 and CDR2: MNHEY, SVGAGI. The CDR3: CASSPWTGGPNEQFF. DNA of the CDR3: TGTGCCAGCAGTCCTTGGACAGGGGGCCCCAATGAGCAGTTCTTC.

The chain is built from TRBV27 and TRBJ1-2, with D possibly being TRBD1 (5 bases). Germline CDR1 and CDR2: MNHEY and SMNVEV (reference sequence). V was trimmed by 6 bases and J by 3 bases, leaving 17 bases between them. CDR3 size: 15 residues. This chain's CDR3 is CASSSQEGTDYGYTF. The CDR3 nucleotides are TGTGCCAGCAGCTCCCAAGAGGGGACTGACTATGGCTACACCTTC.

This chain connects TRBV7-9 to TRBJ1-2; D remains ambiguous. The CDR3 spans 11 residues. V was cut by 5 bases and J by 8 bases, with 9 bases left in between. Per germline, CDR1 SEHNR and CDR2 FQNEAQ (reference sequence). The CDR3 reads CASSPSAGYTF. The CDR3, as DNA: TGTGCCAGCAGCCCCTCGGCGGGCTACACCTTC. Full variable domain (remainder filled in from reference TRBV7-9 and TRBJ1-2): DTGVSQNPRHKITKRGQNVTFRCDPISEHNRLYWYRQTLGQGPEFLTYFQNEAQLEKSRLLSDRFSAERPKGSFSTLEIQRTEQGDSAMYLCASSPSAGYTFGSGTRLTVV.

The V call is TRBV6-1, the J call TRBJ2-7; tentatively, D is TRBD2 (7 bases). V was trimmed by 3 bases and J by 4 bases, leaving 19 bases between them. The CDR3 is 16 amino acids. Germline V gene data show CDR1 as MNHNS and CDR2 as SASEGT. The CDR3 region is CASSEEIRGGLYEQYF. The CDR3 bases are TGTGCCAGCAGTGAGGAAATCAGGGGAGGGTTGTACGAGCAGTACTTC.